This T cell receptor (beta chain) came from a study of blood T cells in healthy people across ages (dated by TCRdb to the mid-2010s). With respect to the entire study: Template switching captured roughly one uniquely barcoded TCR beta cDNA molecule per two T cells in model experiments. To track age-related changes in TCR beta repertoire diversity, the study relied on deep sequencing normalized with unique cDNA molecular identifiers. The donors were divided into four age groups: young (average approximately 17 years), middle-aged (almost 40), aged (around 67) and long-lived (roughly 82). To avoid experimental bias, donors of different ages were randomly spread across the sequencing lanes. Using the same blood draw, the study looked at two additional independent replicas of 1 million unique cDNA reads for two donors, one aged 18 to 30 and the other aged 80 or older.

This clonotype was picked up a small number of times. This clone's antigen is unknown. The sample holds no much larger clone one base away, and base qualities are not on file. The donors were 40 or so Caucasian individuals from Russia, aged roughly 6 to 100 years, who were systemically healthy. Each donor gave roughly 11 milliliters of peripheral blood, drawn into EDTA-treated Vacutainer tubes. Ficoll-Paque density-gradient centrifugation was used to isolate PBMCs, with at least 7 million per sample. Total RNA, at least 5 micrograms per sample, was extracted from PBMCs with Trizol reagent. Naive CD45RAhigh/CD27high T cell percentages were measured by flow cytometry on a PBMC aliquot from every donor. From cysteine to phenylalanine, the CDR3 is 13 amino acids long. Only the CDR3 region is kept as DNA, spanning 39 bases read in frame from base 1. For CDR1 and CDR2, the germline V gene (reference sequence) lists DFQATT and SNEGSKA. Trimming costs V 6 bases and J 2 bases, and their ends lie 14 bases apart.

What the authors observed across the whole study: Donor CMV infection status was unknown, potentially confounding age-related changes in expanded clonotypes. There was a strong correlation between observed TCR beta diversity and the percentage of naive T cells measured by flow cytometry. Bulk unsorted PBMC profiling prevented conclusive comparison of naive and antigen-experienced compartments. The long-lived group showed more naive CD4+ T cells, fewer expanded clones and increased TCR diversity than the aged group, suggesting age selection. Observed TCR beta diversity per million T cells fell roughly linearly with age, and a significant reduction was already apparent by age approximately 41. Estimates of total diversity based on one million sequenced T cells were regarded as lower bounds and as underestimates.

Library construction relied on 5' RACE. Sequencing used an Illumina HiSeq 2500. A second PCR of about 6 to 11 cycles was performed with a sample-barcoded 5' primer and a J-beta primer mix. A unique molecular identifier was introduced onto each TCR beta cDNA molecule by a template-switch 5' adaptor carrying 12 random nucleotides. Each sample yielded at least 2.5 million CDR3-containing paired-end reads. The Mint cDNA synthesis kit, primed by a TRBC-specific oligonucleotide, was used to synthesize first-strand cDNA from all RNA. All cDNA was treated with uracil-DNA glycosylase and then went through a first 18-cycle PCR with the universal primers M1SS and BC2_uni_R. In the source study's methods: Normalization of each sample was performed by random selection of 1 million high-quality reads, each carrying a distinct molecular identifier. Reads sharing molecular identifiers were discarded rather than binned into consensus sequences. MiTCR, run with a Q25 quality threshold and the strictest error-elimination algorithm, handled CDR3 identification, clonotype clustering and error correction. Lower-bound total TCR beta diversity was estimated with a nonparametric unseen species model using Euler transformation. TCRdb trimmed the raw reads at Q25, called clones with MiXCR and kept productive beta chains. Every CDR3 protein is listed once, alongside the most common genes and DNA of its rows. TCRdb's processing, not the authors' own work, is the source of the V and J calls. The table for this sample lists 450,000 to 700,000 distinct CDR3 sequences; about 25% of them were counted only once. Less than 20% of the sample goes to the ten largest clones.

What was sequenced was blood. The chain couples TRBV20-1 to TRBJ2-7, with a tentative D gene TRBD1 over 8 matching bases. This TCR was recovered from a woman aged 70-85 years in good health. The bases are TGCAGTGCCAGGACAGGGAGGGCCTACGAGCAGTACTTC. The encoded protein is CSARTGRAYEQYF.